This passage covers 12 T cell receptor beta chains from one sample sequenced in a study of blood T cells in healthy people across ages. The use of a sample-barcoded 5' primer and a J-beta primer mix characterized a second PCR of roughly 6 to 12 cycles. TCRdb ran MiXCR on the 5' RACE reads and lists one entry per CDR3 protein. Of 790,000 or so distinct CDR3 sequences in the sample, 35% to 60% were seen once. The sequencing sample was made of blood. The receptors stem from a man older than 75 in good health.

This clonotype was found once. The chain links TRBV15 to TRBJ2-1, with no clear D. This CDR3 comprises 11 residues. Deletions cut 4 bases from V and 7 bases from J, with 5 bases between. Germline V gene data show CDR1 as LNHNV and CDR2 as YYDKDF (reference sequence). CDR3 amino acids: CATSIYNEQFF. The CDR3 region has the DNA TGTGCCACCAGCATCTATAATGAGCAGTTCTTC.

The chain has TRBV7-8 and TRBJ2-4; 11 nucleotides agree with TRBD2. The J call may be mistaken, given a closer DNA end match to TRBJ2-7. The CDR3 has 18 residues. Germline lookup yields CDR1 SGHVS and CDR2 FQNEAQ. The CDR3 sequence is CASSLGVAGGPGTYEQYF. The CDR3 coding sequence is TGTGCCAGCAGCTTAGGGGTAGCGGGAGGGCCAGGAACCTACGAGCAGTACTTC.

This clonotype came up a few times. The CDR3 here is CASSLDGRLQTQYF. The CDR3 DNA reads TGTGCCAGCAGCTTGGACGGGAGACTGCAGACCCAGTACTTC. This chain joins TRBV7-9 and TRBJ2-7; weak D call: TRBD2 (6 bases). The DNA matches TRBJ2-5 better at its end, which makes the J call doubtful. This CDR3 has 14 amino acids. The germline gives CDR1 SEHNR, CDR2 FQNEAQ (reference sequence).

The chain uses TRBV5-1 and TRBJ2-5, with 7 bases identical to TRBD1. This CDR3 has 15 amino acids. CDR1 and CDR2 from the germline V gene are SGHRS and YFSETQ. V was pared by 0 bases and J by 11 bases, with 13 bases of the junction left unmatched. CDR3 protein: CASSLGQGSGNEQYF. As DNA, the CDR3 is TGCGCCAGCAGCTTGGGACAGGGCTCGGGGAATGAGCAGTACTTC.

This clonotype has just a few counts. The J gene is TRBJ2-4, the V gene TRBV7-2; D ambiguous. The germline V gene has CDR1 SGHTA and CDR2 FQGNSA. V lost 3 bases and J 0 bases, leaving 3 bases between the germline ends. The CDR3 sequence is 13 residues long. The CDR3 region is CASSFLAKNIQYF. The CDR3 DNA sequence: TGTGCCAGCAGCTTCCTAGCCAAAAACATTCAGTACTTC.

CDR3 sequence: CSASPPTEETQYF. The CDR3 DNA sequence: TGCAGTGCTAGTCCCCCTACTGAGGAGACCCAGTACTTC. This chain links TRBV20-1 with TRBJ2-7; D ambiguous. The last part of the DNA fits TRBJ2-5 better; the J call may be wrong. The CDR3 consists of 13 residues. Germline values: CDR1 DFQATT, CDR2 SNEGSKA (reference sequence).

The chain employs TRBV11-2 and TRBJ1-2; 7 bases fit TRBD1. Germline lookup yields CDR1 SGHAT and CDR2 FQNNGV. The CDR3 covers 17 residues. V shed 5 bases, J shed 1 base, and the junction held 13 bases outside the gene matches. CDR3 in amino acids: CASSPRDSDRFNYGYTF. The CDR3 region has the DNA TGTGCCAGCAGCCCCCGGGACAGTGATCGATTTAACTATGGCTACACCTTC.

Concerning this clonotype itself: At one of its ends the junction is not consistent with the germline gene, which may arise from a read error. V usage is TRBV12-3 or TRBV12-4 and J usage is TRBJ2-3, with D perhaps matching TRBD2 (6 bases). CDR3 length: 16 residues. The CDR3: CASSPFGGVGADAQYF. The CDR3 DNA reads as TGTGCCAGCAGCCCCTTCGGGGGAGTGGGAGCAGATGCGCAATATTTT.

The rearrangement links TRBV5-1 to TRBJ2-1, with 8 bases matching TRBD2. CDR1 SGHRS and CDR2 YFSETQ come from the germline V gene. After removal of 4 bases from V and 1 base from J, the junction contained 10 bases not matched to a gene. The CDR3 covers 17 residues. CDR3: CASSVSGTVYSYNEQFF. CDR3 DNA: TGCGCCAGCAGCGTTAGCGGGACGGTTTATTCCTACAATGAGCAGTTCTTC.

This chain uses TRBV3-1 with TRBJ1-6; no reliable D call. There are 14 residues in the CDR3. Germline V gene lookup returns CDR1 LGHDT and CDR2 YNNKEL (reference sequence). With 3 bases removed from V and 7 bases from J, the gap between germline ends came to 10 bases. The CDR3 region has the DNA TGTGCCAGCAGCCAGGGTGGCCGGAATTCACCCCTCCACTTT. This sequence encodes CASSQGGRNSPLHF.

Ten or more counts support this clonotype. This rearrangement joins TRBV29-1 to TRBJ2-3, with 16 bases aligning to TRBD2. The CDR3 is made up of 15 amino acids. Germline V lookup: CDR1 SQVTM, CDR2 ANQGSEA. The V segment lost 4 bases and the J segment 8 bases; nucleotides outside the gene matches: 6. CDR3 bases: TGCAGCGTTGTGGGACTAGCGGGAGGGCGGAGTACGCAGTATTTT. Protein product: CSVVGLAGGRSTQYF.

This clonotype was seen ten or more times. The gene calls are TRBV7-8 and TRBJ1-6; unclear D gene. Trimming took 4 bases from V and 9 from J, leaving 13 bases between them. Germline V lookup: CDR1 SGHVS, CDR2 FQNEAQ. The CDR3 is made up of 14 amino acids. CDR3 in amino acids: CASSSGSEGSPLHF. CDR3 in DNA: TGTGCCAGCAGCTCCGGGTCCGAAGGTTCACCCCTCCACTTT.